This TCR beta chain was profiled in a study of cytomegalovirus exposure and HLA in healthy donors. Study background: An earlier analysis found fewer than 140 million unique TCR beta sequences from approximately 190 million T cells. When 350 to 500 donors were genotyped, over 80% of them were found to fall in the Caucasian-associated ancestry cluster. Study-wide points: When analyzed later, a missense DCLRE1C variant was found to be linked to TCR beta V- and J-gene trimming.

CDR3 length: 16 residues. The trim removed 0 bases at V and 1 base at J, leaving 6 bases unmatched. Per germline, CDR1 SGDLS and CDR2 YYNGEE. Use of 60 Vbeta and 13 Jbeta primers characterized the PCR. Clones were sequenced by immunoSEQ multiplex PCR, and TCRdb holds only the in-frame ones, with some missing. The sample yields about 160,000 clones, approximately 85% seen once. Regarding this clone: Its antigen is unknown.

The chain combines TRBV9 with TRBJ2-5, with 7 bases aligning to TRBD2. Material for sequencing was PBMCs. The clonotype was recovered from a man between 50 and 59 years old in good health and CMV-seropositive. CDR3 residues: CASSVGGSGRQETQYF. CDR3 nucleotide sequence: TGTGCCAGCAGCGTAGGAGGTAGCGGGCGCCAAGAGACCCAGTACTTC.